The 26 T cell receptor beta chains below all came from one sample that was sequenced in a study of graft-versus-host responses after intestinal transplantation. Some clones are missing from TCRdb's copy, which holds only in-frame ones; the method was immunoSEQ multiplex PCR. Among some 19,000 clones listed, 35% to 50% were seen once. The authors plated approximately 200,000 CFSE-labeled responder cells with approximately 200,000 irradiated, violet-dye-labeled stimulator cells. Here the sequenced sample was alloreactive CD8+ T cells from a mixed lymphocyte reaction culture, taken before intestinal transplant. The subset is: CFSE-low proliferating T cells sorted from roughly six-day pre-transplant mixed lymphocyte reaction (GvH or HvG direction). The receptors were gathered from a human patient who received an intestinal transplant.

V usage is TRBV7-9 and J usage is TRBJ1-5; D remains unclear. The V and J ends lost 8 bases and 2 bases respectively, with 13 bases between them. Per germline, CDR1 SEHNR and CDR2 FQNEAQ (reference sequence). The CDR3 extends over 14 amino acids. The CDR3 loop reads CASDRAGGNQPQHF. CDR3 sequence (DNA): TGTGCCAGCGACCGTGCTGGCGGCAATCAGCCCCAGCATTTT.

The rearrangement uses TRBV19 and TRBJ1-2, with D unresolved. The length of the CDR3 is 14 residues. Per the germline V gene, CDR1 is LNHDA and CDR2 is SQIVND (reference sequence). With 5 bases removed from V and 2 bases from J, the gap between germline ends came to 12 bases. The DNA for the CDR3 is TGTGCCAGTAGTCACACGAGACGGAACTATGGCTACACCTTC. Translating gives CASSHTRRNYGYTF.

The gene calls are TRBV18 and TRBJ1-3, with D uncertain. V was trimmed by 3 bases and J by 4 bases, leaving 13 bases between them. Germline assignment: CDR1 KGHSH and CDR2 LQKENI. CDR3 length equals 15 residues. As DNA, the CDR3 is TGTGCCAGCTCACCTGGCGCAACCGAAGGAAACACCATATATTTT. Its protein product is CASSPGATEGNTIYF.

This clone has more than one count but fewer than ten. The chain has TRBV10-3 and TRBJ2-5, with TRBD2 identical over 14 bases. The J call may be mistaken, given a closer DNA end match to TRBJ2-7. Germline V lookup: CDR1 ENHRY, CDR2 SYGVKD. The CDR3 is made up of 15 amino acids. This CDR3 reads CATGLAGGYVNEQYF. The DNA for the CDR3 is TGTGCCACCGGACTAGCGGGAGGTTATGTAAACGAGCAGTACTTC.

This clone was counted a few times. This chain links TRBV6-1 with TRBJ1-1, with D possibly TRBD1 on 5 matching bases. The V and J ends lost 6 bases and 2 bases respectively, with 13 bases between them. The germline V gene encodes CDR1 MNHNS and CDR2 SASEGT. The CDR3 covers 14 residues. The CDR3 DNA is TGTGCCAGCAGGCTTGGGACGGCCAACACTGAAGCTTTCTTT. Protein product: CASRLGTANTEAFF.

The chain couples TRBV6-5 to TRBJ1-1; no definite D call. The CDR3 length is 14 residues. Germline V CDR1 and CDR2: MNHEY, SVGAGI. Trimming took 4 bases from V and 2 from J, leaving 11 bases between them. CDR3 protein: CASSFPGGNTEAFF. CDR3 bases: TGTGCCAGCAGTTTCCCGGGAGGAAACACTGAAGCTTTCTTT.

This sequence joins TRBV30 and TRBJ2-2; D ambiguous. The CDR3 has 13 amino acids. Between the trimmed V and J ends, which lost 8 bases and 7 bases, there was a span of 17 bases. Germline V gene sequence: CDR1 GTSNPN, CDR2 SVGIG (reference sequence). The CDR3 sequence: CAGIWTLGGELFF. DNA of the CDR3: TGTGCCGGCATCTGGACCCTTGGCGGGGAGCTGTTTTTT.

The chain employs TRBV19 and TRBJ2-2; no clear D gene. The CDR3 runs to 17 residues. The germline gives CDR1 LNHDA, CDR2 SQIVND (reference sequence). Trimming took off 5 bases at V and 1 base at J, with 17 bases between the two ends. For the CDR3, the DNA is TGTGCCAGTAGTTTCCTCACGGGCGGATGGAACACCGGGGAGCTGTTTTTT. Protein product: CASSFLTGGWNTGELFF.

The table lists this clone with a few counts. The CDR3 region is CASSQGGPYEQYF. The CDR3 region has the DNA TGTGCCAGCAGCCAAGGAGGGCCCTACGAGCAGTACTTC. This chain uses TRBV7-3 with TRBJ2-7, with D perhaps TRBD2 (6 bases). Germline V lookup: CDR1 SGHTA, CDR2 FQGTGA. V was trimmed by 5 bases and J by 2 bases, leaving 10 bases between them. This CDR3 comprises 13 residues.

This clone has a handful of counts. The genes are TRBV5-1 and TRBJ2-2, with 11 bases matching TRBD1. Trimming removed 4 bases from V and 5 bases from J; junction bases left unmatched: 4. The germline gives CDR1 SGHRS, CDR2 YFSETQ. The length of the CDR3 is 15 residues. DNA of the CDR3: TGCGCCAGCAGCAGGACAGGGGGCAGGACCGGGGAGCTGTTTTTT. Translating it yields CASSRTGGRTGELFF.

This chain links TRBV6-5 with TRBJ1-1; D is uncertain. Germline CDR1 reads MNHEY; CDR2 reads SVGAGI. Trimming stripped 10 bases from V and 7 bases from J, with 13 bases between. The CDR3 is made up of 11 amino acids. This CDR3 reads CAIHDWGEAFF. The CDR3 DNA reads TGTGCCATTCACGACTGGGGTGAAGCTTTCTTT.

This clone rates as medium-sized (0.01 to 0.1%). The chain combines TRBV5-8 with TRBJ1-3; D is unresolved. Trimming stripped 4 bases from V and 0 bases from J, with 11 bases between. From germline, CDR1 is SGHTS and CDR2 YDEGEE. CDR3 length: 15 amino acids. CDR3 protein: CASSIGRHSGNTIYF. In nucleotides, the CDR3 is TGTGCCAGCAGCATTGGACGCCACTCTGGAAACACCATATATTTT.

The chain couples TRBV19 to TRBJ2-7; D gene unclear. Germline CDR1 and CDR2: LNHDA and SQIVND (reference sequence). Trimming left V 5 bases short and J 2 bases short, with 7 bases between. The CDR3 has 12 amino acids. The CDR3 reads CASSPGPYEQYF. The CDR3 DNA reads as TGTGCCAGTAGTCCAGGCCCCTACGAGCAGTACTTC.

This sequence joins TRBV18 and TRBJ2-3, with 8 bases aligning to TRBD2. CDR3 size: 16 residues. Trimming took 4 bases from V and 6 from J; bases not matched to a gene: 12. CDR1 KGHSH and CDR2 LQKENI come from the germline V gene. CDR3 region: CASSLLTGTSSDTQYF. Here the CDR3 DNA reads TGTGCCAGCTCACTATTAACCGGGACTAGTAGCGATACGCAGTATTTT.

By share of the sample, this clone is medium-sized. The chain combines TRBV6-5 with TRBJ1-4; 8 bases are a match to TRBD1. Germline V lookup: CDR1 MNHEY, CDR2 SVGAGI. This CDR3 contains 16 residues. After removal of 4 bases from V and 8 bases from J, the junction contained 12 bases not matched to a gene. This CDR3 is CASSSRSRDRNEKLFF. CDR3 nucleotides: TGTGCCAGCAGTTCTCGAAGCAGGGACAGGAACGAAAAACTGTTTTTT.

The chain has TRBV7-8 and TRBJ2-7; unclear D gene. V shed 2 bases and J shed 4 bases, with 9 bases lying between them. The CDR3 has 13 amino acids. Germline CDR1 is SGHVS and CDR2 is FQNEAQ. The CDR3 here is CASSLYGPYEQYF. The CDR3 nucleotides read TGTGCCAGCAGCTTATACGGTCCGTACGAGCAGTACTTC.

This chain joins TRBV7-6 and TRBJ1-1; D might be TRBD1 (5 bases). Trimming took 5 bases from V and 6 from J, leaving 19 bases between them. Germline V gene sequence: CDR1 SGHVS, CDR2 FNYEAQ. The CDR3 is made up of 15 amino acids. The CDR3 loop is CASSPGAKGTPEAFF. In DNA form, the CDR3 reads TGTGCCAGCAGCCCCGGAGCGAAGGGGACCCCTGAAGCTTTCTTT.

This clone was seen a few times. This chain uses TRBV20-1 with TRBJ2-5, with D unclear. Per the germline V gene, CDR1 is DFQATT and CDR2 is SNEGSKA (reference sequence). The CDR3 contains 10 residues. The V end lost 5 bases, the J end lost 3 bases, and 4 bases lay between the germline ends. CDR3: CSAHKETQYF. DNA of the CDR3: TGCAGTGCTCACAAAGAGACCCAGTACTTC.

This clone is medium-sized (0.01 to 0.1%) in the sample. This chain uses TRBV10-1 with TRBJ2-3, with D possibly TRBD2 on 5 matching bases. Looked up from germline, CDR1 is WNHNN and CDR2 is SYGVQD (reference sequence). The CDR3 is 14 amino acids. V lost 6 bases to trimming and J lost 4 bases, with 14 bases between them. The CDR3 loop reads CASSRSAAADTQYF. In DNA, the CDR3 is TGCGCCAGCAGCCGGAGTGCAGCGGCAGATACGCAGTATTTT.

The chain joins TRBV6-6 to TRBJ1-2, with D unclear. Germline lookup yields CDR1 MNHNY and CDR2 SVGAGI (reference sequence). V was pared by 6 bases and J by 7 bases, with 18 bases between. CDR3 length: 14 amino acids. CDR3 protein: CASRTLGGSGGYTF. In nucleotides, the CDR3 is TGTGCCAGCAGGACACTGGGAGGCTCTGGTGGCTACACCTTC.

This rearrangement joins TRBV11-3 to TRBJ2-5; 13 bases match TRBD2. The CDR3 is 15 residues long. The V and J ends lost 3 bases and 5 bases, in that order; junction bases with no gene match: 3. Germline V gene lookup returns CDR1 SGHNT and CDR2 YENEEA. In DNA, the CDR3 is TGTGCCAGCAGCTTTGGGACTAGCGGGACTGAGACCCAGTACTTC. Amino acids: CASSFGTSGTETQYF.

The chain uses TRBV27 and TRBJ1-5; D is possibly TRBD1 (5 bases). Germline CDR1 and CDR2: MNHEY and SMNVEV (reference sequence). This CDR3 is 14 amino acids long. Trimming stripped 3 bases from V and 7 bases from J, with 13 bases between. CDR3 coding DNA: TGTGCCAGCAGTTTTACTGGGGCTGGACAGCCCCAGCATTTT. Amino acids: CASSFTGAGQPQHF.

This chain joins TRBV18 and TRBJ2-5; 8 positions match TRBD1. The CDR3 covers 17 residues. From germline, CDR1 is KGHSH and CDR2 LQKENI. The V segment lost 3 bases and the J segment 5 bases; nucleotides outside the gene matches: 14. CDR3 sequence (DNA): TGTGCCAGCTCACCCCGCATGACAGGGGTTTATAGCGAGACCCAGTACTTC. Translating gives CASSPRMTGVYSETQYF.

This chain connects TRBV18 to TRBJ1-2; TRBD1 matches 7 bases. This CDR3 comprises 13 residues. V shed 5 bases and J 3 bases; nucleotides not matched to a gene: 3. Germline CDR1 is KGHSH and CDR2 is LQKENI. The CDR3 region is CASSSGTDYGYTF. The CDR3 nucleotides are TGTGCCAGCTCATCTGGGACAGACTATGGCTACACCTTC.

The sample holds a few counts of this clone. The chain is built from TRBV11-2 and TRBJ2-7, with unresolved D. The V gene lost 0 bases and the J gene lost 0 bases, with 9 bases spanning the gap. The CDR3 is 15 amino acids. CDR1 and CDR2 from the germline V gene are SGHAT and FQNNGV. This CDR3 is CASSLDPNPSYEQYF. The CDR3 DNA follows: TGTGCCAGCAGCTTAGACCCCAACCCCTCCTACGAGCAGTACTTC.

V is TRBV11-1 and J is TRBJ2-5; D might be TRBD1 (6 bases). The germline V gene has CDR1 SGHAT and CDR2 FQDESV (reference sequence). V was trimmed by 5 bases and J by 1 base, leaving 14 bases between them. The CDR3 runs 15 residues. The CDR3, as DNA: TGTGCCAGCAGCCTTTCGACAGGCCCCCAAGAGACCCAGTACTTC. Protein product: CASSLSTGPQETQYF.